Shown below are 30 T cell receptor beta chains from a single sample sequenced in a study of early T cells in non-severe SARS-CoV-2 infection. TCRdb re-called the 5' RACE reads through MiXCR, storing one row per CDR3 protein. The sample shows 80,000 to 100,000 distinct CDR3 sequences, approximately 15% of them seen only once. The specimen was whole blood. The receptors shown here come from an adult who was a healthcare worker with PCR-confirmed SARS-CoV-2 infection or an uninfected control (not recorded which).

This clonotype has a handful of counts. This chain uses TRBV7-6 with TRBJ2-2; 8 positions agree with TRBD1. CDR1 is SGHVS and CDR2 is FNYEAQ in the germline V gene. The CDR3 runs to 15 residues. V lost 5 bases and J lost 4; bases outside the gene matches: 6. The CDR3 DNA sequence: TGTGCCAGCAGCCCGGGACAGGTCGGCACCGGGGAGCTGTTTTTT. Translation: CASSPGQVGTGELFF.

This clonotype has a handful of counts. The genes are TRBV6-5 and TRBJ1-4; D is possibly TRBD1 (5 bases). This CDR3 is 12 amino acids long. V was cut by 2 bases and J by 11 bases, with 9 bases left in between. Looked up from germline, CDR1 is MNHEY and CDR2 is SVGAGI. The CDR3 loop reads CASSYGGGKLFF. The CDR3 nucleotides are TGTGCCAGCAGTTACGGGGGAGGCAAACTGTTTTTT.

The table lists this clonotype with a few counts. This sequence joins TRBV7-2 and TRBJ1-3; D may be TRBD1 (6 bases). CDR3 length: 17 amino acids. CDR1 is SGHTA and CDR2 is FQGNSA in the germline V gene. The V end was cut by 5 bases, the J end by 0 bases, with 17 bases between. The CDR3 bases are TGTGCCAGCAGCCCAAGACAGGTACCCAGCTCTGGAAACACCATATATTTT. Translated, it gives CASSPRQVPSSGNTIYF.

In this sample, this clonotype turned up a few times. This chain connects TRBV5-1 to TRBJ2-1, with 8 bases matching TRBD2. Per germline, CDR1 SGHRS and CDR2 YFSETQ. This CDR3 is 16 amino acids long. J lost 8 bases, V lost 3 bases, and 13 bases had no gene match. This CDR3 is CASSWLAGPSGDEQFF. CDR3 bases: TGCGCCAGCAGCTGGTTAGCGGGACCCTCAGGGGATGAGCAGTTCTTC.

This clonotype was seen only a few times. The chain joins TRBV11-2 to TRBJ2-1; 12 bases are shared with TRBD2. V lost 4 bases to trimming and J lost 9 bases; unmatched junction nucleotides: 19. This CDR3 spans 19 amino acids. The germline CDR1 and CDR2 sequences are SGHAT and FQNNGV. CDR3 nucleotides: TGTGCCAGCAGCTCCCGTCGACTAGCGGGAGACTCGCGTTACGGTGAGCAGTTCTTC. Protein product: CASSSRRLAGDSRYGEQFF.

This clonotype was recorded at least ten times. The genes are TRBV19 and TRBJ1-4; D is ambiguous. This CDR3 has 13 residues. Trimming removed 1 base at V and 5 bases at J, with 5 bases between. Germline CDR1 reads LNHDA; CDR2 reads SQIVND (reference sequence). The CDR3 DNA follows: TGTGCCAGTAGTATAGGGAGGAATGAAAAACTGTTTTTT. Protein: CASSIGRNEKLFF.

This chain uses TRBV18 with TRBJ2-3; D possibly corresponds to TRBD2 (5 bases). The CDR3 is 17 amino acids. Germline V CDR1 and CDR2: KGHSH, LQKENI. V lost 2 bases and J 4 bases, leaving 19 bases between the germline ends. Here the CDR3 reads CASSPTRAGGGADTQYF. The CDR3 DNA reads as TGTGCCAGCTCACCAACGCGGGCCGGCGGCGGAGCAGATACGCAGTATTTT. Together with reference TRBV18 and TRBJ2-3, the CDR3 gives the full variable domain: NAGVMQNPRHLVRRRGQEARLRCSPMKGHSHVYWYRQLPEEGLKFMVYLQKENIIDESGMPKERFSAEFPKEGPSILRIQQVVRGDSAAYFCASSPTRAGGGADTQYFGPGTRLTVL.

V usage is TRBV5-6 and J usage is TRBJ1-5; 7 bases are shared with TRBD1. With 2 bases clipped from V and 0 bases from J, the junction kept 8 bases outside the gene matches. The CDR3 covers 17 residues. From germline, CDR1 is SGHDT and CDR2 YYEEEE. The CDR3 nucleotides are TGTGCCAGCAGCTTAGGGGGCTGGGACCATAGCAATCAGCCCCAGCATTTT. Translation: CASSLGGWDHSNQPQHF.

This chain joins TRBV18 and TRBJ2-3; D gene ambiguous. The CDR3 totals 14 residues. From germline, CDR1 is KGHSH and CDR2 LQKENI. V was trimmed by 1 base and J by 0 bases, leaving 5 bases between them. The CDR3 DNA is TGTGCCAGCTCACCACGGCACAGCACAGATACGCAGTATTTT. It translates to CASSPRHSTDTQYF.

The V and J genes are TRBV7-9 and TRBJ2-6; no firm D call. The CDR3 spans 15 residues. Germline V gives CDR1 SEHNR, CDR2 FQNEAQ (reference sequence). V lost 6 bases to trimming and J lost 2 bases, with 11 bases between them. Here the CDR3 reads CASSPTDTGANVLTF. The CDR3 region has the DNA TGTGCCAGCAGTCCTACAGATACTGGGGCCAACGTCCTGACTTTC.

CDR3 nucleotide sequence: TGTGCCAGCAGCTCCTCCTTTAGCGGGAGGGCAACCGGGGAGCTGTTTTTT. Its protein product is CASSSSFSGRATGELFF. The chain joins TRBV7-6 to TRBJ2-2, with TRBD2 matching over 11 bases. The CDR3 contains 17 residues. Looked up from germline, CDR1 is SGHVS and CDR2 is FNYEAQ. Germline trimming cut 4 bases from V and 5 bases from J; bases unmatched to any gene: 9.

Only a few counts were recorded for this clonotype. The V and J genes are TRBV7-6 and TRBJ2-5; 9 bases are a match to TRBD1. Germline V gives CDR1 SGHVS, CDR2 FNYEAQ. This CDR3 spans 15 amino acids. V lost 0 bases and J lost 5; bases outside the gene matches: 4. As DNA, the CDR3 is TGTGCCAGCAGCTTAGCCGGGACAGGGATTGAGACCCAGTACTTC. Its protein product is CASSLAGTGIETQYF. Full variable domain (remainder filled in from reference TRBV7-6 and TRBJ2-5): GAGVSQSPRYKVTKRGQDVALRCDPISGHVSLYWYRQALGQGPEFLTYFNYEAQQDKSGLPNDRFSAERPEGSISTLTIQRTEQRDSAMYRCASSLAGTGIETQYFGPGTRLLVL.

This clonotype was observed a few times. J is TRBJ1-1 and V is TRBV20-1; tentatively, D is TRBD1 (5 bases). CDR1 DFQATT and CDR2 SNEGSKA come from the germline V gene (reference sequence). Trimming pared 1 base from V and 1 base from J, leaving 13 bases between. The CDR3 extends over 15 amino acids. CDR3 sequence reads: CSARGGARANTEAFF. The CDR3 region has the DNA TGCAGTGCTAGAGGCGGGGCCCGAGCGAACACTGAAGCTTTCTTT.

The chain combines TRBV29-1 with TRBJ2-1; D unresolved. Germline lookup yields CDR1 SQVTM and CDR2 ANQGSEA. The CDR3 contains 15 residues. V gave up 0 bases and J gave up 2 bases, with 11 bases separating them. This CDR3 reads CSVEEQTKPYNEQFF. The CDR3 nucleotides are TGCAGCGTTGAAGAACAGACCAAACCCTACAATGAGCAGTTCTTC.

This clonotype has a count of ten or more. The chain carries TRBV6-2 or TRBV6-3 and TRBJ2-7, with a weak D call TRBD1 (5 bases). This CDR3 spans 14 amino acids. Germline CDR1 is MNHEY and CDR2 is SVGEGT. The CDR3 DNA is TGTGCAGTGGGGCCGCCTTACCATATCTACGAGCAGTACTTC. Translated: CAVGPPYHIYEQYF.

This clonotype was detected only a few times. This chain links TRBV4-2 with TRBJ1-2, with TRBD1 matching over 7 bases. The CDR3 has 15 amino acids. J gave up 4 bases and V 4 bases, and 9 bases lay outside the gene matches. Germline values: CDR1 LGHNA, CDR2 YNFKEQ. CDR3 bases: TGTGCCAGCAGCCCGAGACAGGGCGGATCCTATGGCTACACCTTC. Translation gives CASSPRQGGSYGYTF.

V is TRBV12-3 or TRBV12-4 and J is TRBJ2-1; 7 bases map to TRBD2. CDR3 length: 14 amino acids. J gave up 6 bases and V 1 base, and 3 bases lay outside the gene matches. In DNA, the CDR3 is TGTGCCAGCAGTTTAGACCGCGGGGGCAATGAGCAGTTCTTC. This codes for CASSLDRGGNEQFF.

This clonotype has a single count. V is TRBV29-1 and J is TRBJ2-7; TRBD1 matches at 8 bases. CDR1 is SQVTM, CDR2 ANQGSEA, per germline. The CDR3 totals 13 residues. The J segment lost 0 bases and the V segment lost 7 bases, leaving 5 bases of the junction unmatched. The DNA for the CDR3 is TGCAGCGCCAGGACAGGGAGCTCCTACGAGCAGTACTTC. This encodes CSARTGSSYEQYF.

This clonotype was seen a few times. The gene calls are TRBV7-2 and TRBJ2-5; 10 bases agree with TRBD2. CDR1 and CDR2 from the germline V gene are SGHTA and FQGNSA. J was trimmed by 5 bases and V by 2 bases; bases with no gene match: 5. The CDR3 consists of 15 residues. Here the CDR3 DNA reads TGTGCCAGCAGCTTATTTCTAGCGGGAGTGGAGACCCAGTACTTC. Amino acids: CASSLFLAGVETQYF. Full variable domain (remainder filled in from reference TRBV7-2 and TRBJ2-5): GAGVSQSPSNKVTEKGKDVELRCDPISGHTALYWYRQSLGQGLEFLIYFQGNSAPDKSGLPSDRFSAERTGGSVSTLTIQRTQQEDSAVYLCASSLFLAGVETQYFGPGTRLLVL.

This clonotype was counted between two and nine times. The genes are TRBV7-6 and TRBJ1-2; no clear D gene. The CDR3 loop spans 13 amino acids. Germline CDR1 reads SGHVS; CDR2 reads FNYEAQ. V was pared by 5 bases and J by 4 bases, with 11 bases between. CDR3 sequence (DNA): TGTGCCAGCAGCCCCAGCCGGGGCTATGGCTACACCTTC. Translation: CASSPSRGYGYTF.

This clonotype was seen a handful of times. The CDR3 DNA is TGCAGTGCTAGATCGCCCTCTGCCGACGAGCAGTACTTC. It yields the protein CSARSPSADEQYF. This chain links TRBV20-1 with TRBJ2-7; D unclear. The V gene lost 2 bases and the J gene lost 5 bases, with 13 bases spanning the gap. The CDR3 is 13 residues long. Germline V gene sequence: CDR1 DFQATT, CDR2 SNEGSKA (reference sequence).

This clonotype was detected only a few times. V gene TRBV27 combines with J gene TRBJ2-2; 11 bases are shared with TRBD2. Germline V gene data show CDR1 as MNHEY and CDR2 as SMNVEV (reference sequence). The CDR3 is made up of 16 amino acids. The junction had 8 bases not matched to a gene; V was cut back by 8 bases and J by 3 bases. The CDR3 region is CASALTSGIDTGELFF. The CDR3 DNA is TGTGCCAGCGCCCTGACTAGCGGGATTGACACCGGGGAGCTGTTTTTT.

V gene TRBV5-5 combines with J gene TRBJ2-6; no reliable D call. CDR1 is SGHKS, CDR2 YYEKEE, per germline (reference sequence). Deletions cut 0 bases from V and 2 bases from J, with 15 bases between. CDR3 length: 18 amino acids. The CDR3 loop reads CASSLDQWLSPGANVLTF. The CDR3, as DNA: TGTGCCAGCAGCTTGGATCAGTGGTTGTCGCCTGGGGCCAACGTCCTGACTTTC. Using reference TRBV5-5 and TRBJ2-6 for the parts outside the CDR3, the full variable domain is DAGVTQSPTHLIKTRGQQVTLRCSPISGHKSVSWYQQVLGQGPQFIFQYYEKEERGRGNFPDRFSARQFPNYSSELNVNALLLGDSALYLCASSLDQWLSPGANVLTFGAGSRLTVL.

In this sample, this clonotype turned up a few times. The genes are TRBV5-1 and TRBJ2-7; no definite D call. Germline V lookup: CDR1 SGHRS, CDR2 YFSETQ. With 5 bases removed from V and 5 bases from J, the gap between germline ends came to 11 bases. The CDR3 is 12 amino acids. CDR3 amino acids: CASSIGVDEQYF. The DNA for the CDR3 is TGCGCCAGCAGTATTGGCGTTGACGAGCAGTACTTC. Variable domain in full (rest from reference TRBV5-1 and TRBJ2-7): KAGVTQTPRYLIKTRGQQVTLSCSPISGHRSVSWYQQTPGQGLQFLFEYFSETQRNKGNFPGRFSGRQFSNSRSEMNVSTLELGDSALYLCASSIGVDEQYFGPGTRLTVT.

This clonotype was seen a handful of times. The chain is built from TRBV5-4 and TRBJ1-5; D is unresolved. The CDR3 sequence is 16 residues long. The V end was cut by 1 base, the J end by 0 bases, with 11 bases between. CDR1 and CDR2 from the germline V gene are SGHNT and YYREEE (reference sequence). CDR3 bases: TGTGCCAGCAGCTTGACGCCCGCCTCTAGCAATCAGCCCCAGCATTTT. Amino acid sequence: CASSLTPASSNQPQHF. Based on the CDR3 plus reference TRBV5-4 and TRBJ1-5, the full variable domain is ETGVTQSPTHLIKTRGQQVTLRCSSQSGHNTVSWYQQALGQGPQFIFQYYREEENGRGNFPPRFSGLQFPNYSSELNVNALELDDSALYLCASSLTPASSNQPQHFGDGTRLSIL.

This clonotype was seen ten or more times. The chain's CDR3 is CASSPGDEKLFF. The CDR3 DNA sequence: TGCGCCAGCAGCCCTGGGGATGAAAAACTGTTTTTT. The chain is built from TRBV4-1 and TRBJ1-4; D is ambiguous. The length of the CDR3 is 12 residues. Germline CDR1 reads MGHRA; CDR2 reads YSYEKL. The germline V and J ends were trimmed by 4 bases and 6 bases, with 6 bases remaining between them.

The chain links TRBV5-1 to TRBJ1-1; D might be TRBD1 (5 bases). The CDR3 length is 18 residues. CDR1 and CDR2 (germline): SGHRS, YFSETQ. Trimming cost V 1 base and J 6 bases, with 25 bases left between them. CDR3 sequence: CASSLSVSARMGDAEAFF. The CDR3 DNA is TGCGCCAGCAGCTTGAGTGTCAGCGCAAGGATGGGGGACGCTGAAGCTTTCTTT. The full variable domain, in which reference TRBV5-1 and TRBJ1-1 provide the parts outside the CDR3, is KAGVTQTPRYLIKTRGQQVTLSCSPISGHRSVSWYQQTPGQGLQFLFEYFSETQRNKGNFPGRFSGRQFSNSRSEMNVSTLELGDSALYLCASSLSVSARMGDAEAFFGQGTRLTVV.

This clonotype turned up a few times. V and J are TRBV7-6 and TRBJ2-7; 8 nucleotides align to TRBD2. CDR1 and CDR2 (germline): SGHVS, FNYEAQ. J gave up 4 bases and V 5 bases, and 16 bases lay outside the gene matches. The CDR3 has 17 residues. CDR3 nucleotides: TGTGCCAGCAGCCCGGTGAGACCCGGGACTAGGTCTTACGAGCAGTACTTC. Translated: CASSPVRPGTRSYEQYF.

V usage is TRBV28 and J usage is TRBJ1-4; 7 bases fit TRBD1. The ends lost 5 bases at V and 7 bases at J; junction bases unmatched: 7. CDR1 and CDR2 (germline): MDHEN, SYDVKM. This CDR3 is built from 14 residues. CDR3 protein: CASSETGWVEKLFF. The CDR3 region has the DNA TGTGCCAGCAGTGAGACAGGGTGGGTTGAAAAACTGTTTTTT.

Points on this clonotype: A much larger clone sits a single nucleotide away, making a read error possible. The chain recombines TRBV28 with TRBJ2-7, with D unresolved. Germline V gene lookup returns CDR1 MDHEN and CDR2 SYDVKM. The CDR3 loop spans 18 amino acids. In nucleotides, the CDR3 is TGTGCCAGCAGTTTTCGCCTTGAGGCAGAGATTAATTCCTACGAGAAGTACTTC. Protein product: CASSFRLEAEINSYEKYF.